These 30 T cell receptor beta chains were sequenced from one sample in a study of a mutant IDH1 vaccine in newly diagnosed glioma. TCRdb's table, derived via immunoSEQ multiplex PCR, lists solely in-frame clones and lacks some. The sample contains some 59,000 clones, about four fifths of which appear only once. Time point noted: baseline, week 1 (first vaccination visit). The treatment: pre-vaccination baseline after standard-of-care therapy. The sequencing here drew on PBMCs, taken from a glioma patient treated with radiotherapy, temozolomide or both. The origin of the receptors is a man aged 18 to 30 with glioma.

This chain links TRBV10-3 with TRBJ1-3, with D possibly TRBD1 on 5 matching bases. Germline values: CDR1 ENHRY, CDR2 SYGVKD. The CDR3 runs 18 residues. The V gene lost 8 bases and the J gene lost 0 bases, with 23 bases spanning the gap. CDR3 bases: TGTGCCATCCGAAGAAGTGGGACGGCCGGCCCCTCTGGAAACACCATATATTTT. It translates to CAIRRSGTAGPSGNTIYF.

This clone was picked up a small number of times. This sequence joins TRBV10-3 and TRBJ1-1, with a tentative D call TRBD1 (5 bases). This CDR3 spans 12 amino acids. V lost 11 bases, J lost 2 bases, and 12 bases lay in between. From germline, CDR1 is ENHRY and CDR2 SYGVKD. CDR3 loop: CAAGGFNTEAFF. The CDR3 region has the DNA TGTGCCGCTGGGGGGTTTAACACTGAAGCTTTCTTT.

This chain links TRBV5-1 with TRBJ1-2, with D tentatively TRBD1 (6 bases). There are 14 residues in the CDR3. Trimming cost V 0 bases and J 8 bases, with 14 bases left between them. The germline CDR1 and CDR2 sequences are SGHRS and YFSETQ. The CDR3 loop reads CASSLEPKGGGYTF. CDR3 coding DNA: TGCGCCAGCAGCTTGGAGCCCAAAGGGGGGGGCTACACCTTC.

The V and J genes are TRBV5-1 and TRBJ2-7; 12 bases map to TRBD2. The CDR3 extends over 13 amino acids. V shed 5 bases and J 4 bases; nucleotides not matched to a gene: 1. Germline CDR1 is SGHRS and CDR2 is YFSETQ. The CDR3 region is CASRLAGGYEQYF. The CDR3 DNA follows: TGCGCCAGCAGACTAGCGGGGGGTTACGAGCAGTACTTC.

In DNA, the CDR3 is TGTGCTAGTGGTTCCGTAGGGACCTATGGCTACACCTTC. Translating it yields CASGSVGTYGYTF. The chain is built from TRBV12-5 and TRBJ1-2; possible D gene TRBD1, 5 bases. The V end lost 4 bases, the J end lost 4 bases, and 10 bases lay between the germline ends. Germline V gene data show CDR1 as LGHNT and CDR2 as FRNRAP. This CDR3 is 13 amino acids long. Combining the CDR3 with reference TRBV12-5 and TRBJ1-2 gives the whole variable domain DARVTQTPRHKVTEMGQEVTMRCQPILGHNTVFWYRQTMMQGLELLAYFRNRAPLDDSGMPKDRFSAEMPDATLATLKIQPSEPRDSAVYFCASGSVGTYGYTFGSGTRLTVV.

The chain employs TRBV7-2 and TRBJ2-1; TRBD2 matches 9 bases. The V and J ends lost 3 bases and 12 bases, in that order; junction bases with no gene match: 6. CDR3 size: 13 residues. Germline assignment: CDR1 SGHTA and CDR2 FQGNSA. This CDR3 is CASSFSGRRWQFF. The DNA of the CDR3 is TGTGCCAGCAGCTTCAGCGGGAGGAGGTGGCAGTTCTTC.

This chain's CDR3 is CASSSRDGRRSNQPQHF. The CDR3 DNA reads TGTGCCAGCAGCTCCAGAGATGGACGAAGGAGCAATCAGCCCCAGCATTTT. This rearrangement joins TRBV7-2 to TRBJ1-5; no reliable D call. Germline loops: CDR1 SGHTA, CDR2 FQGNSA. Trimming stripped 4 bases from V and 1 base from J, with 17 bases between. The CDR3 runs to 17 residues.

This clone has a single count. V usage is TRBV9 and J usage is TRBJ2-7; TRBD2 matches at 7 bases. J was trimmed by 1 base and V by 2 bases; bases with no gene match: 9. The CDR3 runs to 16 residues. The V gene's germline CDR1 is SGDLS and CDR2 YYNGEE. The CDR3 bases are TGTGCCAGCAGCGTTGGGGCGGGAGCCCTTTCCTACGAGCAGTACTTC. This gives the protein CASSVGAGALSYEQYF. The full variable domain, in which reference TRBV9 and TRBJ2-7 provide the parts outside the CDR3, is DSGVTQTPKHLITATGQRVTLRCSPRSGDLSVYWYQQSLDQGLQFLIQYYNGEERAKGNILERFSAQQFPDLHSELNLSSLELGDSALYFCASSVGAGALSYEQYFGPGTRLTVT.

The CDR3 sequence: CASSQQVYGYTF. In DNA, the CDR3 is TGTGCCAGCTCTCAACAGGTCTATGGCTACACCTTC. This chain links TRBV2 with TRBJ1-2; tentatively, D is TRBD1 (5 bases). This CDR3 has 12 residues. The germline V gene encodes CDR1 SNHLY and CDR2 FYNNEI. V was shortened by 8 bases and J by 4 bases, with 11 bases between the two germline ends.

The rearrangement uses TRBV6-5 and TRBJ2-7; 9 bases align to TRBD1. The CDR3 extends over 14 amino acids. The V segment lost 2 bases and the J segment 3 bases; nucleotides outside the gene matches: 2. CDR1 and CDR2 from the germline V gene are MNHEY and SVGAGI. CDR3 protein: CASSYGTGNYEQYF. In nucleotides, the CDR3 is TGTGCCAGCAGTTACGGGACAGGGAACTACGAGCAGTACTTC.

CDR3 sequence: CASSAQARGTEAFF. The DNA of the CDR3 is TGTGCCAGCAGCGCACAAGCCCGGGGCACTGAAGCTTTCTTT. The chain has TRBV7-9 and TRBJ1-1; no clear D gene. There are 14 residues in the CDR3. In germline, CDR1 is SEHNR, CDR2 FQNEAQ (reference sequence). Trimming removed 5 bases at V and 4 bases at J, with 14 bases between.

The chain employs TRBV11-2 and TRBJ1-4; D is undetermined. With 3 bases removed from V and 2 bases from J, the gap between germline ends came to 13 bases. The germline V gene has CDR1 SGHAT and CDR2 FQNNGV. This CDR3 comprises 16 residues. For the CDR3, the DNA is TGTGCCAGCAGCTTGGGTCCGTGGGTTACTAATGAAAAACTGTTTTTT. This sequence encodes CASSLGPWVTNEKLFF.

The chain joins TRBV6-5 to TRBJ1-5, with D possibly matching TRBD1 (5 bases). This CDR3 has 15 residues. Between the trimmed V and J ends, which lost 8 bases and 7 bases, there was a span of 21 bases. Germline assignment: CDR1 MNHEY and CDR2 SVGAGI. The CDR3 sequence: CASRPSGGIGQPQHF. CDR3 coding DNA: TGTGCCAGCCGGCCCTCGGGGGGGATAGGACAGCCCCAGCATTTT.

V and J are TRBV19 and TRBJ1-4, with D maybe TRBD1 (5 bases). This CDR3 contains 15 residues. Germline V gene sequence: CDR1 LNHDA, CDR2 SQIVND (reference sequence). V lost 7 bases and J lost 4, with 16 bases in between. CDR3 bases: TGTGCCAGTACCTTTTCCGACAGCTTTAATGAAAAACTGTTTTTT. It codes for CASTFSDSFNEKLFF.

The genes are TRBV4-1 and TRBJ1-2; 7 nucleotides align to TRBD1. Germline V lookup: CDR1 MGHRA, CDR2 YSYEKL. V dropped 4 bases and J dropped 7; count of bases not matched to a gene: 12. The length of the CDR3 is 15 residues. CDR3 sequence (DNA): TGCGCCAGCAGCCCGGGGGCAGGAGGGGGCCGTGGCTACACCTTC. This translates into CASSPGAGGGRGYTF.

V usage is TRBV27 and J usage is TRBJ2-2, with 10 nucleotides matching TRBD1. The V segment lost 6 bases and the J segment 4 bases; nucleotides outside the gene matches: 2. This CDR3 contains 14 residues. The germline V gene has CDR1 MNHEY and CDR2 SMNVEV (reference sequence). The CDR3 nucleotides read TGTGCCAGCAGGGGACAGGGGACCACCGGGGAGCTGTTTTTT. Protein product: CASRGQGTTGELFF.

This chain links TRBV29-1 with TRBJ2-7, with TRBD1 matching over 9 bases. Trimming at V came to 8 bases and at J to 0 bases, leaving 8 bases not matched to a gene. This CDR3 has 14 amino acids. CDR1 SQVTM and CDR2 ANQGSEA come from the germline V gene. This CDR3 reads CSTRQGVSSYEQYF. In DNA, the CDR3 is TGCAGCACCAGACAGGGGGTGAGCTCCTACGAGCAGTACTTC.

This rearrangement joins TRBV6-5 to TRBJ2-1; possibly TRBD1 for D (6 bases). The CDR3 runs 13 residues. V lost 7 bases and J 7 bases, leaving 14 bases between the germline ends. Germline CDR1 reads MNHEY; CDR2 reads SVGAGI. CDR3 coding DNA: TGTGCCAGCACCCCCCAGGGGCGGAATGAGCAGTTCTTC. Protein sequence: CASTPQGRNEQFF.

This clone appeared a few times. The chain links TRBV2 to TRBJ1-1; D may be TRBD1 (5 bases). This CDR3 is 13 amino acids long. V shed 9 bases and J shed 1 base, with 12 bases lying between them. Germline-derived CDR1 and CDR2 are SNHLY and FYNNEI. For the CDR3, the DNA is TGTGCCAGACCGGGACGTAGGAACACTGAAGCTTTCTTT. This encodes CARPGRRNTEAFF. Together with reference TRBV2 and TRBJ1-1, the CDR3 gives the full variable domain: EPEVTQTPSHQVTQMGQEVILRCVPISNHLYFYWYRQILGQKVEFLVSFYNNEISEKSEIFDDQFSVERPDGSNFTLKIRSTKLEDSAMYFCARPGRRNTEAFFGQGTRLTVV.

This chain uses TRBV6-5 with TRBJ1-2; D might be TRBD1 (6 bases). The germline V gene has CDR1 MNHEY and CDR2 SVGAGI. Trimming shortened V by 6 bases and J by 4 bases, and 15 bases separated the two germline ends. This CDR3 region has 14 residues. The CDR3 spells CASRRRGFSYGYTF. The CDR3 DNA reads as TGTGCCAGCAGAAGGAGGGGGTTTAGCTATGGCTACACCTTC.

The CDR3 nucleotides are TGTGCCAGCAGCGCCACTTATCTGAGCTCCTATAATTCACCCCTCCACTTT. It yields the protein CASSATYLSSYNSPLHF. V is TRBV9 and J is TRBJ1-6; the D is unclear. Germline V lookup: CDR1 SGDLS, CDR2 YYNGEE. This CDR3 spans 17 amino acids. V was cut by 3 bases and J by 0 bases, with 13 bases left in between.

The count of this clone is one. The rearrangement joins TRBV27 to TRBJ1-5; D uncertain. This CDR3 is 16 amino acids long. The V end lost 1 base, the J end lost 3 bases, and 13 bases lay between the germline ends. Germline V CDR1 and CDR2: MNHEY, SMNVEV (reference sequence). Here the CDR3 DNA reads TGTGCCAGCAGTTTATATGGCCTAAGACCCAATCAGCCCCAGCATTTT. The encoded protein is CASSLYGLRPNQPQHF.

The chain uses TRBV7-9 and TRBJ1-2; D is uncertain. The CDR3 contains 12 residues. The germline V gene has CDR1 SEHNR and CDR2 FQNEAQ (reference sequence). Trimming took 5 bases from V and 8 from J, leaving 12 bases between them. CDR3 sequence reads: CASSPDYKGYTF. The CDR3 coding sequence is TGTGCCAGCAGCCCGGACTACAAGGGCTACACCTTC.

The rearrangement links TRBV5-1 to TRBJ2-1; D ambiguous. CDR1 and CDR2 (germline): SGHRS, YFSETQ. The V end lost 5 bases, the J end lost 0 bases, and 9 bases lay between the germline ends. The CDR3 sequence is 14 residues long. CDR3 sequence reads: CASSPGISYNEQFF. CDR3 bases: TGCGCCAGCAGTCCAGGAATCTCCTACAATGAGCAGTTCTTC.

This clone was observed a handful of times. This chain uses TRBV4-1 with TRBJ1-1; 10 bases map to TRBD1. Germline-derived CDR1 and CDR2 are MGHRA and YSYEKL. The CDR3 runs to 17 residues. J was trimmed by 0 bases and V by 4 bases; bases with no gene match: 8. The CDR3: CASSPGTGVFMNTEAFF. CDR3 sequence (DNA): TGCGCCAGCAGCCCTGGGACAGGGGTATTCATGAACACTGAAGCTTTCTTT.

V usage is TRBV4-1 and J usage is TRBJ1-1; 8 bases are shared with TRBD1. Germline V gene lookup returns CDR1 MGHRA and CDR2 YSYEKL. There are 15 residues in the CDR3. V gave up 1 base and J gave up 4 bases; unmatched junction bases: 5. The CDR3 coding sequence is TGCGCCAGCAGCCAAGTTCCTACAGGGGGCACTGAAGCTTTCTTT. Amino acid sequence: CASSQVPTGGTEAFF.

The gene calls are TRBV15 and TRBJ2-7; tentative D call: TRBD1 (6 bases). The V and J ends lost 8 bases and 4 bases respectively, with 15 bases between them. CDR3 length equals 13 residues. The V gene's germline CDR1 is LNHNV and CDR2 YYDKDF (reference sequence). The CDR3 bases are TGTGCCACCTCCACAGGGAAAGGATACGAGCAGTACTTC. Protein product: CATSTGKGYEQYF.

This clone was counted a few times. The rearrangement links TRBV6-5 to TRBJ1-5, with TRBD1 matching over 7 bases. Germline CDR1 reads MNHEY; CDR2 reads SVGAGI. J lost 9 bases, V lost 0 bases, and 5 bases had no gene match. This CDR3 comprises 14 residues. The CDR3 coding sequence is TGTGCCAGCAGTTACTCCCAGGGGGAATGGCCCCAGCATTTT. Translating it yields CASSYSQGEWPQHF.

This clone has only a few counts. This chain joins TRBV4-3 and TRBJ1-4; D might be TRBD1 (6 bases). Germline-derived CDR1 and CDR2 are LGHNA and YSLEER. The V and J ends lost 3 bases and 7 bases respectively, with 12 bases between them. The CDR3 covers 14 residues. CDR3: CASSQWGRGEKLFF. CDR3 sequence (DNA): TGCGCCAGCAGCCAGTGGGGGCGCGGTGAAAAACTGTTTTTT.

This clone was found a few times. The V call is TRBV9, the J call TRBJ1-1, with a tentative D call TRBD1 (6 bases). The CDR3 loop spans 13 amino acids. V was clipped by 3 bases and J by 3 bases, with 9 bases between them. Germline CDR1 is SGDLS and CDR2 is YYNGEE. For the CDR3, the DNA is TGTGCCAGCAGCGCCGGACAGCACACTGAAGCTTTCTTT. This translates into CASSAGQHTEAFF.